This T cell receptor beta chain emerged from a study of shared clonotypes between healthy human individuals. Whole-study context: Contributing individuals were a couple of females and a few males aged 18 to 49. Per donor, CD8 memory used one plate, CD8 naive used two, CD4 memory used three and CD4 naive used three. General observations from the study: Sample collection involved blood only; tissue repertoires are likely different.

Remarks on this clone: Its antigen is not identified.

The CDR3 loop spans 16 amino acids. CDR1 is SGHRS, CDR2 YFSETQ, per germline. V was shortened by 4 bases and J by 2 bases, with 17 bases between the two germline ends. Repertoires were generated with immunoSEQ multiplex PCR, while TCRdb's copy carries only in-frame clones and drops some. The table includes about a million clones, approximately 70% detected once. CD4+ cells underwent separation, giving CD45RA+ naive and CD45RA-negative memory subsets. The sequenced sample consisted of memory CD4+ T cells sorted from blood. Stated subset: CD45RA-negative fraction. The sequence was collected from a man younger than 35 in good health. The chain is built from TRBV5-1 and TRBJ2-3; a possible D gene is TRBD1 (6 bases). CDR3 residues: CASSRSLTGNTDTQYF. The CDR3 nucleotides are TGCGCCAGCAGCCGGAGCCTGACAGGAAACACAGATACGCAGTATTTT.